The sample holds many counts of the clone carrying this T cell receptor beta chain. Its antigen remains unidentified. The sample is drawn from a study of regulatory T cells in long-lasting Graves disease. Notes on the study in general: Newly diagnosed disease favored TRBV20-1 and TRBJ2-1 over persistent disease.

Arm-PCR of CDR3 regions and iRepertoire HTBI primers were the basis on which TCR beta libraries were built. TCRdb fed the multiplex PCR reads into MiXCR, producing one record per CDR3 protein. The sample has some 420,000 distinct CDR3 sequences, under 25% seen once. Specified time point: persistent/refractory GD, antithyroid drugs over 5 years with positive TRAb. PBMC RNA served as the TCR library source. Patients came from an endocrinology department in Xi'an, China. The CDR3 is 14 residues long. Deletions cut 2 bases from V and 4 bases from J, with 11 bases between. The germline CDR1 and CDR2 sequences are MDHEN and SYDVKM.

This sequence was found in a female donor with Graves disease. The specimen was peripheral blood mononuclear cells (PBMCs), collected when the disease was refractory, from a patient treated with antithyroid drugs. The rearrangement links TRBV28 to TRBJ2-5; D remains unclear. CDR3 residues: CASSLGFPPETQYF. The CDR3 DNA reads as TGTGCCAGCAGTTTAGGATTTCCCCCAGAGACCCAGTACTTC.